Below are 20 T cell receptor beta chains sequenced from a single sample in a study of CDR3 diversity in severe acne. Via MiXCR, TCRdb re-called the PCR reads, giving one row per CDR3 protein. The sample yields 90,000 or so distinct CDR3 sequences, about half seen once. The sample comprised blood. The receptors derive from a male donor in good health, serving as a control.

In its sample, this clonotype was seen many times. V and J are TRBV7-9 and TRBJ2-3; D unresolved. V was shortened by 6 bases and J by 2 bases, with 6 bases between the two germline ends. Per germline, CDR1 SEHNR and CDR2 FQNEAQ (reference sequence). This CDR3 has 12 residues. The CDR3 sequence: CASRPFTDTQYF. The CDR3 DNA is TGTGCCAGCAGACCATTCACAGATACGCAGTATTTT.

This clonotype was counted a few times. This chain links TRBV4-2 with TRBJ2-2; TRBD1 matches at 9 bases. The CDR3 spans 15 residues. V shed 5 bases, J shed 7 bases, and the junction held 8 bases outside the gene matches. Germline CDR1 is LGHNA and CDR2 is YNFKEQ. CDR3 region: CASSLGTGHSGELFF. The CDR3 nucleotides are TGTGCCAGCAGCTTGGGGACAGGGCATAGCGGGGAGCTGTTTTTT.

The rearrangement joins TRBV7-2 to TRBJ2-2; possibly TRBD1 for D (6 bases). Germline values: CDR1 SGHTA, CDR2 FQGNSA. V lost 3 bases to trimming and J lost 7 bases, with 15 bases between them. The CDR3 is made up of 15 amino acids. The CDR3 DNA reads as TGTGCCAGCAGCTTGTGGGGGCGCCGAATCGGGGAGCTGTTTTTT. This sequence encodes CASSLWGRRIGELFF.

Only a few counts were recorded for this clonotype. The chain is built from TRBV7-9 and TRBJ2-5, with 11 bases aligning to TRBD2. Germline CDR1 and CDR2: SEHNR and FQNEAQ (reference sequence). V dropped 5 bases and J dropped 6; count of bases not matched to a gene: 14. CDR3 length equals 17 residues. The CDR3 sequence: CASSVPGSGRAFKTQYF. CDR3 DNA sequence: TGTGCCAGCAGCGTCCCTGGTAGCGGGAGGGCCTTCAAGACCCAGTACTTC. Looking up the rest from reference TRBV7-9 and TRBJ2-5 gives the full variable domain: DTGVSQNPRHKITKRGQNVTFRCDPISEHNRLYWYRQTLGQGPEFLTYFQNEAQLEKSRLLSDRFSAERPKGSFSTLEIQRTEQGDSAMYLCASSVPGSGRAFKTQYFGPGTRLLVL.

This clonotype was seen a single time. The CDR3, as DNA: TGTGCCATCAGTCCCCTAGGAGGGGGCGCTTTTAATGAGCAGTACTTC. Protein: CAISPLGGGAFNEQYF. V usage is TRBV10-3 and J usage is TRBJ2-7; D is possibly TRBD1 (7 bases). This CDR3 spans 16 amino acids. Trimming left V 5 bases short and J 7 bases short, with 24 bases between. Germline-derived CDR1 and CDR2 are ENHRY and SYGVKD.

The J gene is TRBJ2-7, the V gene TRBV7-8; a weak D match, TRBD1 (5 bases). Trimming shortened V by 8 bases and J by 3 bases, and 17 bases separated the two germline ends. The CDR3 loop spans 14 amino acids. Germline V gene sequence: CDR1 SGHVS, CDR2 FQNEAQ. The CDR3, as DNA: TGTGCCAGCCTCCCAGGCAGGGTCAGCTACGAGCAGTACTTC. This gives the protein CASLPGRVSYEQYF. Based on the CDR3 plus reference TRBV7-8 and TRBJ2-7, the full variable domain is GAGVSQSPRYKVAKRGQDVALRCDPISGHVSLFWYQQALGQGPEFLTYFQNEAQLDKSGLPSDRFFAERPEGSVSTLKIQRTQQEDSAVYLCASLPGRVSYEQYFGPGTRLTVT.

A few counts support this clonotype. The chain joins TRBV25-1 to TRBJ2-1; TRBD2 matches at 14 bases. This CDR3 spans 17 amino acids. The ends lost 3 bases at V and 4 bases at J; junction bases unmatched: 5. Germline V CDR1 and CDR2: MGHDK, SYGVNS. The CDR3 DNA sequence: TGTGCCAGCAGTGACTCCGGGACTAGCGGGGGATACAATGAGCAGTTCTTC. Protein: CASSDSGTSGGYNEQFF.

The chain uses TRBV7-2 and TRBJ1-2; D is uncertain. Per the germline V gene, CDR1 is SGHTA and CDR2 is FQGNSA. This CDR3 has 13 amino acids. Deletions cut 5 bases from V and 8 bases from J, with 15 bases between. CDR3 sequence reads: CASSPGPLRGYTF. The CDR3 DNA sequence: TGTGCCAGCAGCCCAGGACCGCTCCGAGGCTACACCTTC.

The rearrangement uses TRBV10-3 and TRBJ2-2; TRBD1 might be the D (6 bases). Germline-derived CDR1 and CDR2 are ENHRY and SYGVKD. This CDR3 comprises 14 residues. V lost 11 bases and J 1 base, leaving 14 bases between the germline ends. The CDR3 sequence: CAAEQGMNTGELFF. The CDR3 region has the DNA TGTGCCGCAGAACAGGGAATGAACACCGGGGAGCTGTTTTTT.

This clonotype was detected only a few times. Because it lacks the conserved phenylalanine or tryptophan at the end, this CDR3 is likely a read error. Because the CDR3's place on the DNA is in doubt, the DNA is left out and the CDR3 is given as listed by TCRdb. This chain joins TRBV20-1 and TRBJ1-1; the D call of TRBD1 is as the table states it, not checked on the DNA. Per germline, CDR1 DFQATT and CDR2 SNEGSKA (reference sequence). The CDR3 length is 16 residues, termini included. The CDR3 reads CSPPDRGYAMATPSVR.

Worth noting for this clonotype: Relative to the germline gene, one junction end is altered; a read error may explain this. The CDR3, as DNA: TGTGCCAGCAGCTTCGGATCCGGAAAACTGGTTTTT. This translates into CASSFGSGKLVF. This sequence joins TRBV7-9 and TRBJ1-4; unclear D gene. The CDR3 is 12 amino acids. Germline V CDR1 and CDR2: SEHNR, FQNEAQ (reference sequence).

This clonotype was seen repeatedly, ten times or more. The rearrangement links TRBV11-2 to TRBJ1-2, with D possibly TRBD1 on 5 matching bases. V was clipped by 5 bases and J by 5 bases, with 18 bases between them. CDR3 length: 15 amino acids. CDR1 and CDR2 from the germline V gene are SGHAT and FQNNGV. The CDR3 bases are TGTGCCAGCAGCCGTGGGTTGGTCAGGGAGTATGGCTACACCTTC. Translated, it gives CASSRGLVREYGYTF.

J is TRBJ1-1 and V is TRBV13; tentative D call: TRBD1 (5 bases). Germline V gene lookup returns CDR1 PRHDT and CDR2 FYEKMQ (reference sequence). V lost 1 base to trimming and J lost 1 base, with 13 bases between them. The CDR3 runs to 16 residues. CDR3 nucleotides: TGTGCCAGCAGCTTAGTGGAGGGACGGCCGAACACTGAAGCTTTCTTT. This encodes CASSLVEGRPNTEAFF.

There are many counts of this clonotype. The J gene is TRBJ1-1, the V gene TRBV25-1, with D possibly TRBD1 on 5 matching bases. Germline V CDR1 and CDR2: MGHDK, SYGVNS. The CDR3 totals 14 residues. Trimming pared 2 bases from V and 4 bases from J, leaving 11 bases between. Here the CDR3 reads CASSERGAATEAFF. The DNA for the CDR3 is TGTGCCAGCAGTGAAAGAGGGGCTGCCACTGAAGCTTTCTTT.

The chain is built from TRBV19 and TRBJ1-2, with no clear D. The CDR3 totals 12 residues. Per germline, CDR1 LNHDA and CDR2 SQIVND (reference sequence). V dropped 3 bases and J dropped 13 bases, with 15 bases sitting between them. The CDR3 loop is CASSIFGENCTF. CDR3 nucleotide sequence: TGTGCCAGTAGTATTTTTGGGGAGAACTGCACCTTC.

This clonotype occurred many times. This sequence joins TRBV19 and TRBJ1-6; no reliable D call. V was pared by 4 bases and J by 7 bases, with 11 bases between. Germline CDR1 is LNHDA and CDR2 is SQIVND (reference sequence). The CDR3 runs 14 residues. DNA of the CDR3: TGTGCCAGTAGTAGGGAGGGAAACAATTCACCCCTCCACTTT. This translates into CASSREGNNSPLHF.

This clonotype has just a few counts. V gene TRBV24-1 combines with J gene TRBJ1-2; D gene ambiguous. The CDR3 totals 13 residues. Trimming pared 0 bases from V and 4 bases from J, leaving 5 bases between. The germline V gene has CDR1 KGHDR and CDR2 SFDVKD. For the CDR3, the DNA is TGTGCCACCAGTGATTTGGAAACCTATGGCTACACCTTC. It codes for CATSDLETYGYTF.

In this sample, this clonotype turned up once. J is TRBJ2-7 and V is TRBV20-1, with 11 bases fitting TRBD1. This CDR3 is built from 15 residues. Germline CDR1 reads DFQATT; CDR2 reads SNEGSKA (reference sequence). V shed 6 bases, J shed 5 bases, and the junction held 12 bases outside the gene matches. The chain's CDR3 is CSASSTGTGGDEQYF. CDR3 DNA: TGCAGTGCCAGCTCAACCGGGACAGGGGGAGACGAGCAGTACTTC.

The chain combines TRBV5-6 with TRBJ2-5; TRBD1 matches at 8 bases. The CDR3 length is 13 residues. Trimming removed 0 bases from V and 5 bases from J; junction bases left unmatched: 0. Germline V gene sequence: CDR1 SGHDT, CDR2 YYEEEE. The CDR3 spells CASSLGTGETQYF. CDR3 bases: TGTGCCAGCAGCTTGGGGACAGGGGAGACCCAGTACTTC.

The chain uses TRBV10-2 and TRBJ2-7; 8 bases line up with TRBD2. This CDR3 has 16 amino acids. The germline V gene has CDR1 WSHSY and CDR2 SAAADI. V lost 3 bases, J lost 5 bases, and 12 bases stayed unmatched. The CDR3 coding sequence is TGCGCCAGCAGTGAAGTTGGGCGGCTAGCGGGTCACGAGCAGTACTTC. Its protein product is CASSEVGRLAGHEQYF.